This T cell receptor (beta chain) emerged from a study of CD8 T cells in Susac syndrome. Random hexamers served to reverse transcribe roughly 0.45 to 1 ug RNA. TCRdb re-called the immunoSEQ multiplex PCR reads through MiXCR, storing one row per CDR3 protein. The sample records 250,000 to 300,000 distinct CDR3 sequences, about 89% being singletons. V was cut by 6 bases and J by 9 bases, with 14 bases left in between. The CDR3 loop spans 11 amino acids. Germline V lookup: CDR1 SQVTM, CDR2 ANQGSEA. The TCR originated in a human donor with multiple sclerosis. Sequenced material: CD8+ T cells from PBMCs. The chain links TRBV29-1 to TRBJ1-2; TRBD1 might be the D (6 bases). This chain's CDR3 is CSVAYRDSYTF. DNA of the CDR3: TGCAGCGTCGCATACAGGGATAGCTACACCTTC.